A single sample gave rise to the 10 T cell receptor beta chains below, sequenced in a study of long-term antiretroviral therapy in people with HIV. Sequencing relied on immunoSEQ assay v3.0, run at survey level. Only in-frame clones appear in the TCRdb table, and some are missing; sequencing was by immunoSEQ multiplex PCR. In the table there are 15,000 to 20,000 clones, 75% to 85% of which are singletons. The input for sequencing was unsorted PBMCs, taken at the start of antiretroviral therapy. Receptors were obtained from a man aged 25 to 45 with HIV.

The chain has TRBV29-1 and TRBJ2-7, with 9 bases lining up with TRBD1. The germline CDR1 and CDR2 sequences are SQVTM and ANQGSEA. Germline trimming cut 2 bases from V and 4 bases from J; bases unmatched to any gene: 6. CDR3 length: 14 amino acids. The CDR3 region is CSVENTGGEYEQYF. CDR3 coding DNA: TGCAGCGTTGAAAATACAGGGGGCGAGTACGAGCAGTACTTC.

This clone was counted a single time. The chain carries TRBV7-9 and TRBJ2-3; D may be TRBD1 or TRBD2 (7 bases each). Trimming removed 8 bases from V and 2 bases from J, with 17 bases in between. CDR3 length: 15 residues. Germline CDR1 and CDR2: SEHNR and FQNEAQ (reference sequence). CDR3 sequence (DNA): TGTGCCAGCGGGGGGGACAGAACTTTCACAGATACGCAGTATTTT. Its translation: CASGGDRTFTDTQYF.

This clone was observed once. This chain connects TRBV13 to TRBJ2-7; 12 positions match TRBD1. CDR3 size: 15 residues. V shed 4 bases, J shed 6 bases, and the junction held 7 bases outside the gene matches. Germline values: CDR1 PRHDT, CDR2 FYEKMQ (reference sequence). The CDR3 nucleotides read TGTGCCAGCAGCTCCGGGACAGGGGGCGGGTCCGAGCAGTACTTC. Protein: CASSSGTGGGSEQYF. Complete variable domain (other parts from reference TRBV13 and TRBJ2-7): AAGVIQSPRHLIKEKRETATLKCYPIPRHDTVYWYQQGPGQDPQFLISFYEKMQSDKGSIPDRFSAQQFSDYHSELNMSSLELGDSALYFCASSSGTGGGSEQYFGPGTRLTVT.

This chain joins TRBV5-6 and TRBJ2-5; 9 nucleotides match TRBD1. The germline V gene has CDR1 SGHDT and CDR2 YYEEEE. With 4 bases clipped from V and 0 bases from J, the junction kept 7 bases outside the gene matches. The CDR3 contains 16 residues. CDR3 DNA: TGTGCCAGCAGCAACCGGGACAGGGTGTACCAAGAGACCCAGTACTTC. It specifies CASSNRDRVYQETQYF.

This rearrangement joins TRBV2 to TRBJ2-7, with D hard to call. The CDR3 has 14 amino acids. V shed 7 bases and J shed 0 bases, with 13 bases lying between them. Germline CDR1 and CDR2: SNHLY and FYNNEI. CDR3 sequence (DNA): TGTGCCAGCAAAATGGTCCCGAGCTCCTACGAGCAGTACTTC. Its translation is CASKMVPSSYEQYF.

This clone was counted once. The J gene is TRBJ2-3, the V gene TRBV4-2; 7 nucleotides align to TRBD2. V was pared by 4 bases and J by 2 bases, with 9 bases of the junction left unmatched. The germline V gene has CDR1 LGHNA and CDR2 YNFKEQ. This CDR3 is 16 amino acids long. The CDR3 region has the DNA TGTGCCAGCAGCCCGGGAGGACGACGGGACACAGATACGCAGTATTTT. Its translation is CASSPGGRRDTDTQYF.

The chain couples TRBV7-6 to TRBJ2-3; possibly TRBD2 for D (5 bases). This CDR3 has 14 amino acids. CDR1 is SGHVS and CDR2 is FNYEAQ in the germline V gene. V was trimmed by 4 bases and J by 1 base, leaving 9 bases between them. The chain's CDR3 is CASSSRTGTDTQYF. In DNA form, the CDR3 reads TGTGCCAGCAGCTCGCGGACTGGCACAGATACGCAGTATTTT.

This clone has only a few counts. This chain uses TRBV6-4 with TRBJ2-7; 9 nucleotides align to TRBD2. The CDR3 has 16 residues. The V gene end was trimmed by 2 bases and the J gene end by 0 bases; junction bases not matched to a gene: 5. Germline-derived CDR1 and CDR2 are MRHNA and SNTAGT. CDR3 amino acids: CASSDRGLAPSYEQYF. The CDR3 bases are TGTGCCAGCAGTGACAGGGGACTAGCACCCTCCTACGAGCAGTACTTC.

V gene TRBV11-2 combines with J gene TRBJ2-2; TRBD2 matches at 7 bases. Germline values: CDR1 SGHAT, CDR2 FQNNGV. The CDR3 covers 16 residues. Unmatched junction bases numbered 11, after V lost 6 bases and J lost 4 bases. The CDR3 reads CASSPRGTGGTGELFF. The CDR3 DNA reads as TGTGCCAGCAGTCCTCGCGGAACGGGAGGCACCGGGGAGCTGTTTTTT.

This clone was seen just once. CDR3 in DNA: TGTGCCAGCAGTGAATCGAATAGCCCCCATGAGCAGTTCTTC. Translating gives CASSESNSPHEQFF. The J gene is TRBJ2-1, the V gene TRBV25-1; no definite D call. CDR1 MGHDK and CDR2 SYGVNS come from the germline V gene. V lost 1 base to trimming and J lost 8 bases, with 12 bases between them. The CDR3 sequence is 14 residues long. Drawing the rest from reference TRBV25-1 and TRBJ2-1, the complete variable domain is EADIYQTPRYLVIGTGKKITLECSQTMGHDKMYWYQQDPGMELHLIHYSYGVNSTEKGDLSSESTVSRIRTEHFPLTLESARPSHTSQYLCASSESNSPHEQFFGPGTRLTVL.